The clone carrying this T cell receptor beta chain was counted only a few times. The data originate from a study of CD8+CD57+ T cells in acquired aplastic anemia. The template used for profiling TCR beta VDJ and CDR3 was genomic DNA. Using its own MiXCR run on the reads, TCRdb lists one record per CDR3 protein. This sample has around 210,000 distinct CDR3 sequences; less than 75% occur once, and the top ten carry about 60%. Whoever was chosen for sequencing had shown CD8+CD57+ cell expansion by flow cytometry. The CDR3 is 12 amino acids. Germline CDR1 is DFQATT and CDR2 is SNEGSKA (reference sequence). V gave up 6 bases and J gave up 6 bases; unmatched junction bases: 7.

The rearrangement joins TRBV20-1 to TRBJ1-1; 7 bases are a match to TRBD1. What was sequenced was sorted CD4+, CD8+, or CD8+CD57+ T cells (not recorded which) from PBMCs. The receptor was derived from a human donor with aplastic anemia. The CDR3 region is CSAENQGAEAFF. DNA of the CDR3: TGCAGTGCCGAGAATCAGGGGGCTGAAGCTTTCTTT.